This T cell receptor beta chain was identified in a study of T cells in tumors after PD-1 blockade. The overall study: Patients had no prior checkpoint blockade, systemic immunosuppressants, or anti-cancer therapy within 4 weeks. Treatment was either pembrolizumab 200 mg every 3 weeks or cemiplimab 350 mg every 2 weeks. A subset received ongoing vismodegib 150 mg daily alongside anti-PD-1 therapy.

Input was roughly 616 ng to 6,500 ng of genomic DNA from tumor or blood. There are 15 residues in the CDR3. V shed 5 bases and J 0 bases; nucleotides not matched to a gene: 6. The germline gives CDR1 SEHNR, CDR2 FQNEAQ (reference sequence). Profiled with immunoSEQ multiplex PCR; TCRdb holds only in-frame clones, not every one. Among around 60,000 clones listed, around 77% were seen once. The sequencing here drew on PBMCs, taken before anti-PD-1 treatment. This TCR came from a human donor with basal cell carcinoma. The chain recombines TRBV7-9 with TRBJ1-1; 7 nucleotides match TRBD1. The CDR3: CASSPAGTVNTEAFF. The CDR3 DNA sequence: TGTGCCAGCAGCCCCGCCGGGACAGTGAACACTGAAGCTTTCTTT.